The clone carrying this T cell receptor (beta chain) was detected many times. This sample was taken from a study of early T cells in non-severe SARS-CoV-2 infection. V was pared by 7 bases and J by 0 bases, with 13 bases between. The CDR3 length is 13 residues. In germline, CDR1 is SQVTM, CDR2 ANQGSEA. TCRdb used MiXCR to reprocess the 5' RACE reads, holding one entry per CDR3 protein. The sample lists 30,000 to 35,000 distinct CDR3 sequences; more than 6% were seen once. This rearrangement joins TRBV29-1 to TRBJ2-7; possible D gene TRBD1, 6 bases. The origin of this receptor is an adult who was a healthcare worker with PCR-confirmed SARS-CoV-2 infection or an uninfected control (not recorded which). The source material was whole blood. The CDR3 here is CSAMGHTSYEQYF. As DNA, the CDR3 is TGCAGCGCAATGGGACATACCTCCTACGAGCAGTACTTC.